The sequence of this T cell receptor (beta chain) was determined in a study of blood T cell repertoires in COVID-19 (dated by TCRdb to the early 2020s). For the wider study: Samples from collaborators originated in the United States, Italy and Spain and spanned both the acute and convalescent phases of COVID-19. The prospective study material was composed of cDNA or gDNA derived from T cells, B-cell-depleted T cells, or PBMCs. Subjects who had been exposed to COVID-19, were actively infected with it, or had recovered from it provided the deeply sampled blood TCRbeta repertoires that made up the dataset. The repertoires were released in a freely available public database intended as a resource for research on the immune response to SARS-CoV-2. Samples were obtained from the ongoing ImmuneRACE study (first 160 participants) and from approximately 1,200 subjects provided by 6 global collaborators. Nearly every sample came with metadata listing a de-identified subject ID, COVID-19 status, age in years and sex. HLA class I and class II types, where available, came from metadata supplied by the sample provider rather than from assay-based typing.

TCRbeta CDR3 regions were amplified from genomic DNA by means of the immunoSEQ Assay, a bias-controlled multiplex PCR. For the original study's pipeline: Nucleated cell counts per sample were estimated from amplification of reference gene primers within the assay. Sequence reads were collapsed and filtered to measure the absolute abundance of every unique TCRbeta CDR3 rearrangement. For each sample, productive Simpson clonality was calculated as the square root of Simpson's diversity index over productive rearrangements. What TCRdb holds here is the immuneACCESS table cut down to in-frame rearrangements. Part of the clones is not present; checked against another copy, under half of the missing clones reflect an unresolved V gene, and the others are unexplained. The DNA was the basis for D and trimming; V, J and clone size are from that table. The sample profile shows 120,000 to 150,000 clones; about 87% of them were found once. The top ten clones comprise 9.5% to 12% of the sample.

The collaborating institutions used their own protocols to collect whole blood in K2EDTA tubes. Collaborator samples were shipped for TCRbeta analysis as frozen whole blood, isolated PBMCs, or DNA extracted from either sample type. For this clone: What this receptor recognizes is not known. No much larger clone is present one base from it, and per-base qualities are unavailable.

Beyond this particular receptor, the publication reports: How much clinical and demographic metadata was included differed by source and by participant, and the metadata was provided uncurated.

CDR1 and CDR2 were assigned from the germline V gene as ENHRY and SYGVKD. V is pruned by 3 bases and J by 8 bases, leaving 4 bases of the junction without a gene match. From its cysteine to its phenylalanine, the CDR3 spans 13 amino acids. The kept DNA is CDR3 alone, 39 bases in frame from the first base. The clonotype was recovered from a woman aged 80 or over with acute or convalescent COVID-19. The V and J segments used are TRBV10-3 and TRBJ2-1, with 7 bases aligning to TRBD1. The material sequenced was peripheral blood. The sequence in DNA is TGTGCCATCAGTGACGACAGGGCCCATGAGCAGTTCTTC. The encoded protein is CAISDDRAHEQFF.